This T cell receptor beta chain stems from a study of cytomegalovirus exposure and HLA in healthy donors (TCRdb year 2017). Regarding the research as a whole: An earlier analysis of more than 550 of the donors reported over 250 Gb of sequence data and around 100 million unique TCR beta sequences obtained from about 179 million T cells. Typing coverage differed by locus: A, B, C, DRB1 and DQB1 were typed in roughly 620-630 donors, DQA1 in around 500, DPA1 in around 600, and DPB1 in 472. A separate validation cohort of roughly 110 different subjects was used in addition to the roughly 700-subject first cohort. A later analysis re-analyzed previously published TCR beta repertoires from roughly 690 donors and added high-resolution HLA genotyping to study TCR occurrence patterns. In the later analysis, no new phenotypic data were used to find candidate immune exposures; instead, reliance was placed on TCR beta sequences and their occurrence across donors. Among 350 to 400 genotyped donors of the cohort, an average of roughly 240,000 unique TCR beta nucleotide sequences were sequenced per donor, roughly a sixth of them non-productive. Every repertoire in the discovery cohort had been generated on one and the same sequencing platform. The study was designed to test whether signatures of past pathogen exposure could be identified by cataloging public T cell receptors. The genetic ancestry cluster associated with self-reported Caucasian donors included 81% of the roughly 410 genotyped donors. High-throughput TCR immunosequencing, statistical association of individual TCRs with disease status, and machine learning were combined to predict cytomegalovirus infection status. Class I and class II HLA loci were covered by the typing at four-digit resolution. Genome-wide SNP genotypes for about 60% of the roughly 670 donors were used in a later genetic analysis, which treated that subset as a discovery cohort. The T cell repertoires of 666 subjects were profiled by immunosequencing and related to cytomegalovirus serostatus. Alongside the repertoire data, information on donor age, sex, ethnicity and CMV serostatus was compiled. An early release that covered several hundred HLA-typed donors contained around 300 gigabases of sequencing data and 65 million to 100 million unique TCR sequences. Because of strong linkage in the cohort, five DR-DQ haplotypes were treated as single units for association and clustering. An earlier analysis of about 600 of the donors used high-throughput TCR beta sequencing to judge whether each TCR beta V gene segment behaved as functional or pseudogenic. Study-level results and caveats: In a later analysis, the rate of TCR association differed among HLA loci, with DRB1 alleles having the most associated TCRs and HLA-C alleles having the fewest. Because counts were too low, about 18 rarely observed V segments, including chromosome 9 orphons, were left out of the earlier analysis of 500 to 750 of the donors. At a false discovery rate of 0.05, a later analysis linked 16,951 TCR beta sequences to specific HLA alleles. HLA typing was unavailable for some donors at each locus, so association tests used only the typed subset. According to a later genetic analysis, donors in an Asian-associated ancestry cluster had fewer N-insertions in productive TCRs than the roughly 700-donor mean. Across donors, most TCR sequences were observed very rarely, whereas some public TCRs were present in many individuals. Correlated functional status among segregating V segments might be attributable to linkage disequilibrium, but an unknown experimental factor could not be ruled out. Sequencing depth was assumed to be roughly uniform across donors in the presence/absence analyses, though that assumption may not hold. The cohort was sequenced for TCR beta chains only, and without alpha or paired-chain data the features that could be detected were limited. A further reported finding was that TCR beta sequences accurately predicted the HLA-A and HLA-B alleles for most subjects in the first cohort. Most CMV-associated TCR beta chains appeared to be HLA-restricted in a later analysis, and the HLA associations seemed to be driven largely by CMV exposure. In vitro tests confirmed that three of the cytomegalovirus-associated TCR beta chains recognize cytomegalovirus antigens. An association between a missense DCLRE1C variant and V-gene and J-gene trimming of TCR beta chains was found in a later genetic analysis and replicated in an independent cohort. In a later analysis, HLA-associated TCR beta chains showed more clonal expansion and lower generation probabilities than non-associated chains that were equally common. An earlier analysis of around 500 of the donors showed that most TCR beta V segments appeared in productive rearrangements either about 87% or about 30% of the time, which broadly matched IMGT annotations. In both the original and validation cohorts, the classifier was reported to diagnose cytomegalovirus status with high specificity and sensitivity. A later analysis reported that several top co-occurrence clusters appeared linked to parvovirus B19, influenza, CMV and Epstein-Barr virus. CMV serostatus was the only immune exposure information available for the cohort. The sequencing pipeline was judged likely to have produced a cluster of highly shared sequence variants as a technical artifact. A total of roughly 160 TCR beta chains were listed by the study as associated with cytomegalovirus. According to the authors, the approach could potentially be generalized to other disease states and immunological phenotypes. Assigning TCR associations to individual alleles was difficult when HLA alleles, especially DR and DQ, strongly co-occurred.

For this clone: It lacks a known antigen. No per-base quality is available; no much larger clone lies one base away.

In total, 630 or so healthy bone marrow donors made up the cohort. All cohort members were sampled while nominally healthy, although unrecorded immune exposures were likely present. The donor was CMV seropositive and was included in the group of 270 or so seropositive cohort members. A peripheral blood sample was provided by each donor, and peripheral blood mononuclear cells were used for TCR beta sequencing. The Qiagen DNeasy Blood Extraction Kit was used to extract genomic DNA from the blood cell samples. The library was made by the immunoSEQ multiplex PCR assay. For the multiplex PCR, a mixture combining 60 forward primers for TCR Vbeta segments and 13 reverse primers for TCR Jbeta segments was used. The CDR3 region of rearranged TCR beta genes was amplified from genomic DNA by a multiplex PCR assay. Amplified TCR beta libraries were sequenced as 87-base-pair reads on the Illumina HiSeq System. Turning to the authors' computational methods: A later analysis counted about 80 million unique TCR beta chains across the 640 or so repertoires, and some 11 million of these chains were shared by at least two donors. Raw reads were error-corrected and collapsed into unique sequences by a nearest-neighbor algorithm in which closely related sequences were merged to remove PCR and sequencing errors. V, D and J gene segments were assigned by aligning CDR3 sequences to IMGT reference sequences. Each retained sequence needed at least a six-nucleotide match to both a V gene segment and a J gene segment. Rearrangements were called productive when the CDR3 lacked stop codons and stayed in frame with V and J; all others were non-productive. CDR3 was defined by IMGT convention, running from the second conserved V-encoded cysteine to the conserved J-encoded phenylalanine. The earlier analysis of a few hundred of the donors excluded any sequence lacking an unambiguous match to a single V gene segment. An earlier analysis of fewer than 750 of the donors classified V segments as functional when productive rearrangements were above 56.7% and as segregating when the standard deviation between donors was above 5%. A statistical classification framework was developed to diagnose cytomegalovirus status using the catalog of TCR beta chain sequences. In a later analysis, V and J genes were assigned by comparing TCR nucleotide sequences against IMGT/GENE-DB human TR gene sequences. The TCRdist pipeline was used in a later analysis to assign CDR3 sequences and most-parsimonious VDJ recombination scenarios. In a later analysis, each TCR beta chain was defined by its CDR3 amino acid sequence together with its V-gene family, and reads lacking a unique V-gene family were excluded. As a way to deal with suspected cross-contamination and a sequencing artifact, a later analysis dropped roughly 600 nucleotide sequences that were highly shared and had low generation probability. In a later analysis, a clonal expansion index for each public chain was calculated from normalized within-repertoire ranks of inferred template counts. In a later analysis, generation probabilities were computed using a VDJ recombination model fitted to out-of-frame rearrangements, and the results were checked against IGoR. In a later analysis, hypergeometric tests were used to score TCR-TCR, TCR-HLA and TCR-CMV co-occurrence, with a repertoire-size bias correction applied to TCR pairs. False discovery rates were estimated in a later analysis by permuting HLA or CMV assignments 20 times. A later analysis grouped co-occurring TCRs with DBSCAN, adding TCRdist sequence similarity when clustering within HLA-allele-positive subsets. For co-occurrence clustering, repertoires with fewer than 30,000 or more than 120,000 public chains were excluded, along with five repertoires with anomalous nucleotide sharing. TCRdb took this table from immuneACCESS and kept in-frame rearrangements with V and J called. Such tables lack part of the clones; where checked against another copy, unresolved V genes explain under half of the gap, and the rest is unexplained. The V and J calls and clone size come from that table; D and trimming were worked out from the DNA. Within this sample are over 95,000 clones, with roughly 82% of them counted one time only. The leading ten clones occupy approximately 11% of the sample.

The TCR originated in a man aged 35 to 55 in good health and CMV-seropositive. Sequenced input: PBMCs.

The CDR3 is CASEEQGTGELFF. The nucleotide sequence reads as follows: TGTGCCAGCGAAGAACAGGGTACCGGGGAGCTGTTTTTT. In this chain, TRBV7-3 is recombined with TRBJ2-2, with TRBD1 tentatively as D gene (6 bases match). The CDR3 measures 13 amino acids from cysteine to phenylalanine. CDR3 DNA is the only sequence kept; it has 39 bases, read in frame from the first base. V drops 8 bases and J drops 5 bases, leaving 12 bases in between. The CDR1 and CDR2 encoded by the germline V gene are SGHTA and FQGTGA.